These 25 T cell receptor beta chains share one sample of origin, sequenced in a study of cytomegalovirus exposure and HLA in healthy donors. PCR primers comprised 60 Vbeta and 13 Jbeta primers. Profiling relied on immunoSEQ multiplex PCR, and the TCRdb table lists in-frame clones only, not all of them. The sample consists of about 150,000 clones, roughly 82% of them appearing once. Sequences were obtained from PBMCs. These receptors all come from a woman in her fifties or sixties in good health and CMV-seropositive.

This chain connects TRBV4-1 to TRBJ2-2; 9 bases are a match to TRBD1. Germline V gives CDR1 MGHRA, CDR2 YSYEKL. V gave up 5 bases and J gave up 1 base; unmatched junction bases: 5. The CDR3 totals 16 residues. The CDR3: CASSSPGQGNTGELFF. The CDR3 nucleotides read TGCGCCAGCAGCTCACCGGGACAGGGGAACACCGGGGAGCTGTTTTTT.

The V call is TRBV6-1, the J call TRBJ1-3, with 7 bases fitting TRBD1. Germline values: CDR1 MNHNS, CDR2 SASEGT. The CDR3 spans 15 residues. Germline trimming cut 6 bases from V and 4 bases from J; bases unmatched to any gene: 9. CDR3 region: CASRLTGARGNTIYF. The CDR3 bases are TGTGCCAGCAGGCTAACAGGGGCGCGCGGAAACACCATATATTTT.

The V and J genes are TRBV14 and TRBJ1-3; TRBD1 aligns across 7 bases. There are 17 residues in the CDR3. The V gene's germline CDR1 is SGHDN and CDR2 FVKESK. The junction had 6 bases not matched to a gene; V was cut back by 1 base and J by 0 bases. In DNA form, the CDR3 reads TGTGCCAGCAGCCAAGGGCCGACAGGGCTCTCTGGAAACACCATATATTTT. Its protein is CASSQGPTGLSGNTIYF.

The chain uses TRBV7-3 and TRBJ2-1, with 11 positions matching TRBD1. CDR1 is SGHTA, CDR2 FQGTGA, per germline. The CDR3 length is 17 residues. J lost 8 bases, V lost 4 bases, and 13 bases had no gene match. The CDR3, as DNA: TGTGCCAGCAGCTCCACCGGGACAGGGGGGTCCGAACATGAGCAGTTCTTC. It codes for CASSSTGTGGSEHEQFF.

J is TRBJ2-3 and V is TRBV5-5; 8 bases map to TRBD2. The trim removed 6 bases at V and 2 bases at J, leaving 11 bases unmatched. The germline V gene encodes CDR1 SGHKS and CDR2 YYEKEE (reference sequence). The CDR3 contains 16 residues. The DNA of the CDR3 is TGTGCCAGCATCCTAACTAGCGGCCTCATCACAGATACGCAGTATTTT. This codes for CASILTSGLITDTQYF.

The chain carries TRBV4-1 and TRBJ2-3; 11 positions agree with TRBD2. In germline, CDR1 is MGHRA, CDR2 YSYEKL. The CDR3 covers 16 residues. V was pared by 1 base and J by 4 bases, with 4 bases of the junction left unmatched. The CDR3 loop reads CASSQASGGNPDTQYF. The CDR3 coding sequence is TGCGCCAGCAGCCAAGCTAGCGGGGGGAACCCAGATACGCAGTATTTT.

The chain uses TRBV30 and TRBJ2-3; D gene uncertain. Germline V gives CDR1 GTSNPN, CDR2 SVGIG (reference sequence). Trimming removed 7 bases at V and 0 bases at J, with 14 bases between. The CDR3 runs to 14 residues. CDR3 nucleotide sequence: TGTGCCTTCGGGTCCGGATACAGCACAGATACGCAGTATTTT. It encodes CAFGSGYSTDTQYF.

This chain connects TRBV5-5 to TRBJ1-6; D is unresolved. Trimming removed 4 bases at V and 3 bases at J, with 11 bases between. Germline loops: CDR1 SGHKS, CDR2 YYEKEE (reference sequence). The length of the CDR3 is 15 residues. As DNA, the CDR3 is TGTGCCAGCAGCCCTGGACTAATCTATAATTCACCCCTCCACTTT. Its protein is CASSPGLIYNSPLHF.

The chain employs TRBV4-1 and TRBJ1-2; 8 bases are shared with TRBD1. Germline V lookup: CDR1 MGHRA, CDR2 YSYEKL. Unmatched junction bases numbered 6, after V lost 1 base and J lost 2 bases. There are 16 residues in the CDR3. CDR3 in amino acids: CASSQGPGGPNYGYTF. In DNA form, the CDR3 reads TGCGCCAGCAGCCAAGGTCCAGGGGGCCCCAACTATGGCTACACCTTC.

The J gene is TRBJ2-1, the V gene TRBV5-6, with D tentatively TRBD2 (6 bases). CDR1 is SGHDT and CDR2 is YYEEEE in the germline V gene. The length of the CDR3 is 15 residues. Trimming stripped 0 bases from V and 4 bases from J, with 11 bases between. The CDR3 DNA is TGTGCCAGCAGCTTGGAGCCGGGGGTTTACAATGAGCAGTTCTTC. This gives the protein CASSLEPGVYNEQFF.

The chain employs TRBV7-3 and TRBJ2-1; D call uncertain. From germline, CDR1 is SGHTA and CDR2 FQGTGA. The CDR3 totals 12 residues. Deletions cut 4 bases from V and 5 bases from J, with 6 bases between. The CDR3 DNA reads TGTGCCAGCAGCTCTCGTAACAATGAGCAGTTCTTC. Its protein is CASSSRNNEQFF.

The CDR3 DNA reads as TGCAGCGTTGTTGAAACAGGGAATCAGCCCCAGCATTTT. This translates into CSVVETGNQPQHF. J is TRBJ1-5 and V is TRBV29-1, with D perhaps matching TRBD1 (6 bases). Germline loops: CDR1 SQVTM, CDR2 ANQGSEA. This CDR3 is 13 amino acids long. V was pared by 4 bases and J by 4 bases, with 11 bases between.

The chain employs TRBV14 and TRBJ2-7; 7 bases are a match to TRBD2. Germline loops: CDR1 SGHDN, CDR2 FVKESK. V shed 0 bases, J shed 3 bases, and the junction held 5 bases outside the gene matches. This CDR3 is 15 amino acids long. The CDR3 DNA follows: TGTGCCAGCAGCCAAGAAGACGGGGACTACTACGAGCAGTACTTC. The encoded protein is CASSQEDGDYYEQYF.

The V and J genes are TRBV27 and TRBJ1-2, with TRBD1 as a possible D gene (6 bases). Germline-derived CDR1 and CDR2 are MNHEY and SMNVEV (reference sequence). V was cut by 6 bases and J by 13 bases, with 24 bases left in between. There are 14 residues in the CDR3. CDR3 in amino acids: CASSLTGTRASVTF. CDR3 nucleotides: TGTGCCAGCAGCCTGACCGGGACAAGGGCCTCCGTCACCTTC.

This sequence joins TRBV5-4 and TRBJ2-2; 9 bases are shared with TRBD1. Germline CDR1 is SGHNT and CDR2 is YYREEE (reference sequence). The V and J ends lost 3 bases and 6 bases, in that order; junction bases with no gene match: 6. The CDR3 sequence is 15 residues long. CDR3 residues: CASSSGQGRAGELFF. Written as DNA, the CDR3 is TGTGCCAGCAGCTCCGGACAGGGGAGGGCCGGGGAGCTGTTTTTT.

The chain has TRBV10-3 and TRBJ1-2; the D is unclear. The germline V and J ends were trimmed by 6 bases and 1 base, with 15 bases remaining between them. Per germline, CDR1 ENHRY and CDR2 SYGVKD. The CDR3 covers 15 residues. In DNA, the CDR3 is TGTGCCATCAGCGGGGTTGGGAGTAATAACTATGGCTACACCTTC. This translates into CAISGVGSNNYGYTF.

This chain joins TRBV7-9 and TRBJ1-1, with 12 bases matching TRBD1. The CDR3 length is 17 residues. J gave up 0 bases and V 4 bases, and 6 bases lay outside the gene matches. Germline V gives CDR1 SEHNR, CDR2 FQNEAQ (reference sequence). The CDR3 spells CASSYGTGGLMNTEAFF. CDR3 sequence (DNA): TGTGCCAGCAGCTACGGGACAGGGGGCCTCATGAACACTGAAGCTTTCTTT.

V gene TRBV6-1 combines with J gene TRBJ2-2, with 7 bases fitting TRBD1. Trimming took 8 bases from V and 5 from J; bases not matched to a gene: 5. CDR1 is MNHNS, CDR2 SASEGT, per germline. The CDR3 covers 13 residues. Here the CDR3 reads CASGQGVTGELFF. In DNA form, the CDR3 reads TGTGCCAGCGGCCAGGGGGTAACCGGGGAGCTGTTTTTT.

This chain links TRBV5-4 with TRBJ2-1; 10 bases are shared with TRBD1. Germline CDR1 and CDR2: SGHNT and YYREEE (reference sequence). The CDR3 consists of 14 residues. Germline trimming cut 2 bases from V and 7 bases from J; bases unmatched to any gene: 3. As DNA, the CDR3 is TGTGCCAGCAGCTTCGGGACAGGGGTTAATGAGCAGTTCTTC. Translation: CASSFGTGVNEQFF.

The chain has TRBV7-9 and TRBJ1-2; weak D call: TRBD1 (6 bases). CDR3 length equals 15 residues. Deletions cut 1 base from V and 7 bases from J, with 16 bases between. Germline V gives CDR1 SEHNR, CDR2 FQNEAQ (reference sequence). CDR3: CASSLGEGVSFGYTF. DNA of the CDR3: TGTGCCAGCAGCTTAGGAGAGGGGGTCTCCTTTGGCTACACCTTC.

The chain is built from TRBV7-8 and TRBJ2-7; 8 bases align to TRBD2. This CDR3 comprises 15 residues. The V segment lost 7 bases and the J segment 0 bases; nucleotides outside the gene matches: 8. Per germline, CDR1 SGHVS and CDR2 FQNEAQ. This CDR3 reads CASTPRGARSYEQYF. CDR3 nucleotide sequence: TGTGCCAGCACCCCGCGGGGGGCGCGCTCCTACGAGCAGTACTTC.

The rearrangement links TRBV7-6 to TRBJ1-6, with 10 positions matching TRBD1. The V and J ends lost 4 bases and 11 bases, in that order; junction bases with no gene match: 5. The CDR3 length is 14 residues. Germline CDR1 reads SGHVS; CDR2 reads FNYEAQ. The CDR3 loop is CASSSGQGFPPLHF. The CDR3 nucleotides read TGTGCCAGCAGCTCGGGACAGGGGTTTCCACCCCTCCACTTT.

This rearrangement joins TRBV21-1 to TRBJ2-7; TRBD2, the table's D call, lacks a check against the DNA. TRBV21-1 is recorded as a pseudogene. The CDR3 covers 18 residues. CDR3 bases: TGTGCCAGCAGCAAAGAAGCTAGCGGGGGGCCCCCCCCCTACGAGCAGTACTTC. Protein product: CASSKEASGGPPPYEQYF.

This clone was picked up one time. Here the CDR3 reads CASSVGRTQGNYGYTF. The CDR3 bases are TGTGCCAGCAGCGTAGGGAGGACTCAGGGGAACTATGGCTACACCTTC. The chain is built from TRBV9 and TRBJ1-2, with D perhaps matching TRBD1 (6 bases). This CDR3 is built from 16 residues. Per the germline V gene, CDR1 is SGDLS and CDR2 is YYNGEE. Trimming took 0 bases from V and 2 from J, leaving 14 bases between them.

The chain is built from TRBV5-4 and TRBJ2-6; D not certain. V lost 1 base and J lost 3, with 8 bases in between. Germline V gives CDR1 SGHNT, CDR2 YYREEE (reference sequence). There are 15 residues in the CDR3. As DNA, the CDR3 is TGTGCCAGCAGCTTGAACAGAGTTGGGGCCAACGTCCTGACTTTC. Translation: CASSLNRVGANVLTF.